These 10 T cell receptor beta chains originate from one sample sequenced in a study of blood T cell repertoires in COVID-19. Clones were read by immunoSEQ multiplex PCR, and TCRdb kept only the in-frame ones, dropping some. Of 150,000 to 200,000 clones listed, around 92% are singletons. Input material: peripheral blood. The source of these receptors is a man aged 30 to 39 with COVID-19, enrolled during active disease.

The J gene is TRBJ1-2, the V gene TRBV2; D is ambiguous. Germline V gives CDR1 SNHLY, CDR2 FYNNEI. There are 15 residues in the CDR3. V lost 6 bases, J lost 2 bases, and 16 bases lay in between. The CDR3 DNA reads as TGTGCCAGCAGGGCCGGGATATCTAGCAACTATGGCTACACCTTC. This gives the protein CASRAGISSNYGYTF.

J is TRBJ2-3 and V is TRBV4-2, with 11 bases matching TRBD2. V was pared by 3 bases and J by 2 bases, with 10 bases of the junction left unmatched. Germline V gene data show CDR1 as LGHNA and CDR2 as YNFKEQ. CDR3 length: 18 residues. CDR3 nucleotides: TGTGCCAGCAGCCATCCTACGACTAGCGGGGAGATCACAGATACGCAGTATTTT. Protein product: CASSHPTTSGEITDTQYF.

This chain's CDR3 is CASSSGVDSPLHF. CDR3 DNA: TGTGCCAGTAGTTCGGGGGTTGATTCACCCCTCCACTTT. The chain has TRBV19 and TRBJ1-6, with a possible D match to TRBD1 (5 bases). Trimming stripped 5 bases from V and 8 bases from J, with 10 bases between. CDR3 length: 13 amino acids. Germline CDR1 LNHDA, CDR2 SQIVND (reference sequence).

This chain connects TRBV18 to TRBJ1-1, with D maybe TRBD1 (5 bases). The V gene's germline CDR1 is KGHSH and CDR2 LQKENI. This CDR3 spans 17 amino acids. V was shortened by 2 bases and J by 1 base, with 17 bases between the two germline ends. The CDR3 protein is CASSPSGGTIPNTEAFF. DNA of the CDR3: TGTGCCAGCTCACCATCCGGGGGAACTATCCCGAACACTGAAGCTTTCTTT. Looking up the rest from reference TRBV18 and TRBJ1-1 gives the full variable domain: NAGVMQNPRHLVRRRGQEARLRCSPMKGHSHVYWYRQLPEEGLKFMVYLQKENIIDESGMPKERFSAEFPKEGPSILRIQQVVRGDSAAYFCASSPSGGTIPNTEAFFGQGTRLTVV.

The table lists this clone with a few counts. The CDR3 DNA follows: TGTGCCAGCAGTTTTTCCCTAACAGGGGGCAGTGAAAAACTGTTTTTT. This sequence encodes CASSFSLTGGSEKLFF. The J gene is TRBJ1-4, the V gene TRBV28, with 9 positions matching TRBD1. The CDR3 is 16 amino acids. Germline values: CDR1 MDHEN, CDR2 SYDVKM. V lost 3 bases and J lost 7; bases outside the gene matches: 9.

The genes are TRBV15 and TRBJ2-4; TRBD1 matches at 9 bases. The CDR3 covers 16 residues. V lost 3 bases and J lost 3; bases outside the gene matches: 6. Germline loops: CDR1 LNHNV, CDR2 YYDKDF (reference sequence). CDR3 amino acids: CATSSPGQGFKNIQYF. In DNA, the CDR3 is TGTGCCACCAGCAGCCCCGGACAGGGGTTCAAAAACATTCAGTACTTC.

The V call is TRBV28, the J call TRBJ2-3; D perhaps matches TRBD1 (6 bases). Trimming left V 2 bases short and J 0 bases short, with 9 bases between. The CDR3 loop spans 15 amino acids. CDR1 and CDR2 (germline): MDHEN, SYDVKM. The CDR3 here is CASSLGTTSTDTQYF. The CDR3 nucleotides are TGTGCCAGCAGTTTAGGGACAACTAGCACAGATACGCAGTATTTT.

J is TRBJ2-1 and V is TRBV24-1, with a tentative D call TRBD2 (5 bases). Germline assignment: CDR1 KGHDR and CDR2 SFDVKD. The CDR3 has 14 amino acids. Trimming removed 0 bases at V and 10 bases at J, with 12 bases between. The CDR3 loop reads CATSDLPGVGEQFF. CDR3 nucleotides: TGTGCCACCAGTGATTTGCCCGGGGTAGGGGAGCAGTTCTTC.

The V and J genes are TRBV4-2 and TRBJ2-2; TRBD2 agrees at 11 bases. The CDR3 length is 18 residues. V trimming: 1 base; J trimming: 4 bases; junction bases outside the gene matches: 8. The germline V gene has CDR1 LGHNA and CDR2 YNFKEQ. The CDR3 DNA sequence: TGTGCCAGCAGCCAAGCCTCACTAGCGGGAGTGAGCACCGGGGAGCTGTTTTTT. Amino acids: CASSQASLAGVSTGELFF.

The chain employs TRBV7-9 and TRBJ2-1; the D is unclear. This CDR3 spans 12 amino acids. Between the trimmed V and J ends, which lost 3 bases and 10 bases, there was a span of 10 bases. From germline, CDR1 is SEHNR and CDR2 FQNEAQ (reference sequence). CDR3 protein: CASSLAAWEQFF. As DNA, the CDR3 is TGTGCCAGCAGCTTGGCCGCCTGGGAGCAGTTCTTC.